This T cell receptor beta chain was captured by sequencing in a study of CD8 T cells in ankylosing spondylitis. Study-wide findings and caveats: A motif in TCR beta, a set of eight highly homologous variants, appeared characteristic of ankylosing spondylitis blood.

This CDR3 has 16 residues. CDR1 and CDR2 (germline): MNHEY, SMNVEV (reference sequence). The V and J ends lost 6 bases and 4 bases respectively, with 18 bases between them. This clonotype appeared a few times. The antigen is unknown. TCRdb reprocessed the 5' RACE reads via MiXCR and lists one record per CDR3 protein. This table has under 950,000 distinct CDR3 sequences, 15% to 20% appearing once. The sample taken for sequencing was blood, either unsorted or a sorted T cell fraction (not recorded which). The receptor's source is a male donor with ankylosing spondylitis. The chain is built from TRBV27 and TRBJ2-2; D may be TRBD1 or TRBD2 (6 bases each). CDR3 in DNA: TGTGCCAGCAGCATTATAGGGGGACTCGTCACCGGGGAGCTGTTTTTT. This sequence encodes CASSIIGGLVTGELFF.